This T cell receptor (beta chain) was sequenced for a study of patients and donors after allogeneic stem cell transplantation. The CDR3 is 15 amino acids. Trimming took 0 bases from V and 9 from J, leaving 15 bases between them. From germline, CDR1 is GTSNPN and CDR2 SVGIG (reference sequence). TCRdb ran MiXCR on the RT-PCR reads and lists one entry per CDR3 protein. The repertoire holds hundreds of thousands of distinct CDR3 sequences, with roughly 15% as singletons. This rearrangement joins TRBV30 to TRBJ1-6; D remains ambiguous. The clonotype originates from a human donor who was either an allogeneic HSCT recipient or a stem cell or donor lymphocyte infusion donor (not recorded which). It is not recorded whose cells these are; they may come from a transplant donor. Sequences were obtained from blood, either unsorted or a sorted T cell fraction (not recorded which). CDR3 sequence reads: CAWSVREGSSSPLHF. CDR3 in DNA: TGTGCCTGGAGTGTACGCGAGGGAAGCAGTTCACCCCTCCACTTT.